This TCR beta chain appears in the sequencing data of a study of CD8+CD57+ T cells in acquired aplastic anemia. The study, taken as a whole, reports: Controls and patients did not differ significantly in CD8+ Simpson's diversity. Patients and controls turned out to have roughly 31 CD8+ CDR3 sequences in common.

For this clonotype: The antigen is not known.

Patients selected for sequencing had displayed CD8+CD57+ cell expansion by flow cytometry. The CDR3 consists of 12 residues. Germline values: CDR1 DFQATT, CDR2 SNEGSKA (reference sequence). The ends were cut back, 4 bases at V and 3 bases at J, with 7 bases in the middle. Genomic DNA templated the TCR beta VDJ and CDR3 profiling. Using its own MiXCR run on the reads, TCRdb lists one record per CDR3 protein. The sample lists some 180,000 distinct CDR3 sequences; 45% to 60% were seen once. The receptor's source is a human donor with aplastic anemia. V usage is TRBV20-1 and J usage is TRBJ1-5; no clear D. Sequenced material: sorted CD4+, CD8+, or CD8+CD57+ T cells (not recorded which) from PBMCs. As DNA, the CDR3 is TGCAGTGCTACACACACCAATCAGCCCCAGCATTTT. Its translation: CSATHTNQPQHF.